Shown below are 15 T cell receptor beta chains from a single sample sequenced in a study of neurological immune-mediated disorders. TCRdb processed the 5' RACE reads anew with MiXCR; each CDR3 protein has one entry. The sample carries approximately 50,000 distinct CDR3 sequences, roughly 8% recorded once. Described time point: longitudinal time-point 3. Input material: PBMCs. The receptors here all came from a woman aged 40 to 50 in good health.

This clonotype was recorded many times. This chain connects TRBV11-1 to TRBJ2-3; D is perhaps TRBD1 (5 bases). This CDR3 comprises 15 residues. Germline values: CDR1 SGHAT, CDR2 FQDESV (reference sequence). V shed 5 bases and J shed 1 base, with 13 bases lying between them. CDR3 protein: CASSPRQRGTDTQYF. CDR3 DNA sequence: TGTGCCAGCAGCCCCCGACAGAGAGGCACAGATACGCAGTATTTT.

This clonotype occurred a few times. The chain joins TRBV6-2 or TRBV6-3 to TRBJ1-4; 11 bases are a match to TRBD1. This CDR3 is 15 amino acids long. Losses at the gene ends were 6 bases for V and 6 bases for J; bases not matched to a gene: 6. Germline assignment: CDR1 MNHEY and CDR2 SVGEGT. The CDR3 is CASSNGGQGDEKLFF. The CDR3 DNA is TGTGCCAGCAGCAACGGGGGACAGGGGGATGAAAAACTGTTTTTT.

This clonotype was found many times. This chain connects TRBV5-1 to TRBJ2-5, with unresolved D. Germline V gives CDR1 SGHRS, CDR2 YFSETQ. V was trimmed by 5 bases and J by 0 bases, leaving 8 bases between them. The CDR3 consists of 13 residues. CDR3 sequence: CASRISYQETQYF. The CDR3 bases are TGCGCCAGCAGAATCTCGTACCAAGAGACCCAGTACTTC. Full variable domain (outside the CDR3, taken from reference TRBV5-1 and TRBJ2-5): KAGVTQTPRYLIKTRGQQVTLSCSPISGHRSVSWYQQTPGQGLQFLFEYFSETQRNKGNFPGRFSGRQFSNSRSEMNVSTLELGDSALYLCASRISYQETQYFGPGTRLLVL.

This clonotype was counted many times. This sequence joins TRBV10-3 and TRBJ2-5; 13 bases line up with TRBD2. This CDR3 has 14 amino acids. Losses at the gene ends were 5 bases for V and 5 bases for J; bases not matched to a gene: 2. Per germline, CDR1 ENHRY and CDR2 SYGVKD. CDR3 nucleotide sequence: TGTGCCATCAGTACTAGCGGGAGGGGTGAGACCCAGTACTTC. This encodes CAISTSGRGETQYF.

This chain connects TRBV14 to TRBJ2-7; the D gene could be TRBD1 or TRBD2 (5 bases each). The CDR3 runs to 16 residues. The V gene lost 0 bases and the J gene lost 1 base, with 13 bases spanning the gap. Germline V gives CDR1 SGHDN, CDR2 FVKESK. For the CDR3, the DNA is TGTGCCAGCAGCCAAGATGCCTGGGGGATATCCTACGAGCAGTACTTC. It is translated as CASSQDAWGISYEQYF.

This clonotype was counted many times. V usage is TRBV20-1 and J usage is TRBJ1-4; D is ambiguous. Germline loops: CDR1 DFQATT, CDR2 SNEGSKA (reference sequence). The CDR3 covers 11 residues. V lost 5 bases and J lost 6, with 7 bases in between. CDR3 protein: CSAPSYEKLFF. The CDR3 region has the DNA TGCAGTGCTCCGTCCTATGAAAAACTGTTTTTT.

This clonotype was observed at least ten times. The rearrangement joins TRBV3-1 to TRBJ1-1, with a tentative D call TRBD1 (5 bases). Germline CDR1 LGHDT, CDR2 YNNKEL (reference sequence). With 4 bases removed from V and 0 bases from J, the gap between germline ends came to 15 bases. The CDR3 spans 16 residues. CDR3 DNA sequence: TGTGCCAGCAGCCTAGGTGGGGGGGGAATGAACACTGAAGCTTTCTTT. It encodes CASSLGGGGMNTEAFF.

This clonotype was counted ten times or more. Here the CDR3 reads CASSVGTYGQPQHF. The CDR3, as DNA: TGTGCCAGCAGCGTAGGGACATACGGCCAGCCCCAGCATTTT. The chain links TRBV9 to TRBJ1-5; D perhaps matches TRBD1 (5 bases). V was pared by 0 bases and J by 7 bases, with 11 bases between. Looked up from germline, CDR1 is SGDLS and CDR2 is YYNGEE. This CDR3 is built from 14 residues.

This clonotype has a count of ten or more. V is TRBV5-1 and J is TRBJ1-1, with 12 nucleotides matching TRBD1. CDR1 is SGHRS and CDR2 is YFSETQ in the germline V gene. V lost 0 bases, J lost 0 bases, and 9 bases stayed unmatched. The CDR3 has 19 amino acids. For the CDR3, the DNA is TGCGCCAGCAGCTTGGCCCGACAGGGGACAGGGGGCTTGAACACTGAAGCTTTCTTT. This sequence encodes CASSLARQGTGGLNTEAFF.

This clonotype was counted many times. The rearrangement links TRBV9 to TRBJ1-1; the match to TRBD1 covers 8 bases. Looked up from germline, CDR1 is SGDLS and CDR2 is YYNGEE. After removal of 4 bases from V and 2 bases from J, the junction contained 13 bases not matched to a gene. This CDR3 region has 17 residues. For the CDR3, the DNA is TGTGCCAGCAGCCTTTCAGGGGGCCGGTTCACCAACACTGAAGCTTTCTTT. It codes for CASSLSGGRFTNTEAFF. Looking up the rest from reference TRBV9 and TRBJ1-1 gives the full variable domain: DSGVTQTPKHLITATGQRVTLRCSPRSGDLSVYWYQQSLDQGLQFLIQYYNGEERAKGNILERFSAQQFPDLHSELNLSSLELGDSALYFCASSLSGGRFTNTEAFFGQGTRLTVV.

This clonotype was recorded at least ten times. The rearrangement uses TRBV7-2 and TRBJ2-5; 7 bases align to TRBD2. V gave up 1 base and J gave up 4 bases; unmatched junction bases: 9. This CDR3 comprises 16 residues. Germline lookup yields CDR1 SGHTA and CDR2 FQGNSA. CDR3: CASSLGVAGQLETQYF. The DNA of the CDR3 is TGTGCCAGCAGCTTAGGGGTAGCGGGTCAGTTAGAGACCCAGTACTTC. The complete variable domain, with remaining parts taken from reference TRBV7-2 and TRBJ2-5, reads GAGVSQSPSNKVTEKGKDVELRCDPISGHTALYWYRQSLGQGLEFLIYFQGNSAPDKSGLPSDRFSAERTGGSVSTLTIQRTQQEDSAVYLCASSLGVAGQLETQYFGPGTRLLVL.

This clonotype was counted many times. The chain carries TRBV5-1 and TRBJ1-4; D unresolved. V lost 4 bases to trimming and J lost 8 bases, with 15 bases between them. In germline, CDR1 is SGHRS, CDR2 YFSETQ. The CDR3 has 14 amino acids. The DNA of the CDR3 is TGCGCCAGCAGCCTCCGATATGGAGGAGAAAAACTGTTTTTT. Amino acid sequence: CASSLRYGGEKLFF. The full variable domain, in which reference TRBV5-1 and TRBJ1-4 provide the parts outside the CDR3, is KAGVTQTPRYLIKTRGQQVTLSCSPISGHRSVSWYQQTPGQGLQFLFEYFSETQRNKGNFPGRFSGRQFSNSRSEMNVSTLELGDSALYLCASSLRYGGEKLFFGSGTQLSVL.

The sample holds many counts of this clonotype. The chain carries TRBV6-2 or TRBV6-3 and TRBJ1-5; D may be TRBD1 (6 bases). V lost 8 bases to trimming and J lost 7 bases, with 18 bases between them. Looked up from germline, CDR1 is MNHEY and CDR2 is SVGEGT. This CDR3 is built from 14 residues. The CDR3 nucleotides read TGTGCCAGCTGTGATGCAGGGGACGGGCAGCCCCAGCATTTT. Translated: CASCDAGDGQPQHF.

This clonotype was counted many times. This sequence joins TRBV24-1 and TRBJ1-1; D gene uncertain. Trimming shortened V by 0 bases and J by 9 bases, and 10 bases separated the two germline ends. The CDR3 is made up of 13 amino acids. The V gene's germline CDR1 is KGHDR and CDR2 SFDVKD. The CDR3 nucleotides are TGTGCCACCAGTGATTTGCGGAGCGGGAAAGCTTTCTTT. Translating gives CATSDLRSGKAFF.

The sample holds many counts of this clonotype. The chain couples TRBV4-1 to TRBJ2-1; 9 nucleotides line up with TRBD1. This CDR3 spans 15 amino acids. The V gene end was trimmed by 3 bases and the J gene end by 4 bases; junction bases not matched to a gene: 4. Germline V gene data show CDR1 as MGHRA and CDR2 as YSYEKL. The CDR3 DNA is TGCGCCAGCAGCCAGCCGGGACAGGGATACAATGAGCAGTTCTTC. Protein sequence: CASSQPGQGYNEQFF.